A few counts support the clone carrying this T cell receptor beta chain. Its antigen is not identified. The sample belongs to a study of cytomegalovirus exposure and HLA in healthy donors. General study results and limits: Reportedly, a later analysis found an Asian-associated ancestry cluster had fewer N-insertions than the approximately 670-donor mean. Later analysis demonstrated an association between a missense DCLRE1C variant and TCR beta V- and J-gene trimming. Segments of the TCR beta V type were, in most cases, productive about 87% or about 30% of the time in an earlier analysis.

There were likely unrecorded immune exposures, though donors were nominally healthy when sampled. In the PCR, 60 Vbeta and 13 Jbeta primers were used. Method: immunoSEQ multiplex PCR; TCRdb's copy keeps in-frame clones and lacks some. Of some 110,000 clones listed, around 72% are singletons. The material sequenced was PBMCs. The TCR originated in a male donor in good health and CMV-seronegative.

CDR3 loop: CASSQLLVNEQFF. The CDR3 DNA follows: TGCGCCAGCAGCCAGTTACTTGTCAATGAGCAGTTCTTC. The chain has TRBV4-1 and TRBJ2-1; D is undetermined. Germline V gene data show CDR1 as MGHRA and CDR2 as YSYEKL. The CDR3 totals 13 residues. The V gene lost 3 bases and the J gene lost 6 bases, with 9 bases spanning the gap.